Each of the 13 T cell receptor beta chains below was sequenced from the same sample in a study of cytomegalovirus exposure and HLA in healthy donors. Only in-frame clones appear in the TCRdb table, and some are missing; sequencing was by immunoSEQ multiplex PCR. The sample has hundreds of thousands of clones, approximately 80% seen once. Sequencing input: PBMCs. Receptor source: a woman aged 30 to 39 in good health and CMV-seropositive.

The chain is built from TRBV11-2 and TRBJ1-2; D possibly corresponds to TRBD1 (5 bases). The V end lost 10 bases, the J end lost 7 bases, and 22 bases lay between the germline ends. The CDR3 loop spans 14 amino acids. Germline V gives CDR1 SGHAT, CDR2 FQNNGV. As DNA, the CDR3 is TGTGCCAACCGACGTATCGGGGCACGGGGTGGCTACACCTTC. It is translated as CANRRIGARGGYTF. Supplemented by reference TRBV11-2 and TRBJ1-2, the full variable domain reads EAGVAQSPRYKIIEKRQSVAFWCNPISGHATLYWYQQILGQGPKLLIQFQNNGVVDDSQLPKDRFSAERLKGVDSTLKIQPAKLEDSAVYLCANRRIGARGGYTFGSGTRLTVV.

The CDR3 DNA follows: TGTGCCAGCAGAGAGCAGGGGTCCCCCTACGAGCAGTACTTC. It is translated as CASREQGSPYEQYF. The rearrangement uses TRBV6-6 and TRBJ2-7, with D possibly matching TRBD1 (6 bases). Germline values: CDR1 MNHNY, CDR2 SVGAGI (reference sequence). The CDR3 is 14 residues long. V gave up 6 bases and J gave up 2 bases, with 14 bases separating them.

The chain links TRBV9 to TRBJ2-1; 13 positions agree with TRBD2. Unmatched junction bases numbered 8, after V lost 4 bases and J lost 7 bases. Germline CDR1 is SGDLS and CDR2 is YYNGEE. CDR3 length equals 16 residues. CDR3 region: CASSPGLAGEMNEQFF. The CDR3 nucleotides read TGTGCCAGCAGCCCAGGACTAGCGGGAGAGATGAATGAGCAGTTCTTC.

This chain uses TRBV7-6 with TRBJ2-3; D uncertain. CDR1 is SGHVS, CDR2 FNYEAQ, per germline. Trimming took 0 bases from V and 2 from J, leaving 6 bases between them. The CDR3 runs 14 residues. CDR3 in DNA: TGTGCCAGCAGCTTAGCAGGAGCCACAGATACGCAGTATTTT. It yields the protein CASSLAGATDTQYF. The variable domain in full, completed from reference TRBV7-6 and TRBJ2-3, reads GAGVSQSPRYKVTKRGQDVALRCDPISGHVSLYWYRQALGQGPEFLTYFNYEAQQDKSGLPNDRFSAERPEGSISTLTIQRTEQRDSAMYRCASSLAGATDTQYFGPGTRLTVL.

This clone has only a few counts. The CDR3 nucleotides are TGTGCCAGCAGTTTATCGGCGTTCTCTGGAAACACCATATATTTT. Encoded protein: CASSLSAFSGNTIYF. This sequence joins TRBV27 and TRBJ1-3; D not resolved. Germline CDR1 MNHEY, CDR2 SMNVEV (reference sequence). V dropped 0 bases and J dropped 0 bases, with 6 bases sitting between them. The CDR3 has 15 residues.

The J gene is TRBJ2-7, the V gene TRBV6-1; D is ambiguous. Germline V lookup: CDR1 MNHNS, CDR2 SASEGT. CDR3 length equals 14 residues. V was shortened by 5 bases and J by 3 bases, with 14 bases between the two germline ends. CDR3 DNA: TGTGCCAGCAGTCGAACAGAACAGCACTACGAGCAGTACTTC. Translated, it gives CASSRTEQHYEQYF.

The V and J genes are TRBV2 and TRBJ2-7, with a weak D call TRBD1 (5 bases). This CDR3 has 14 residues. CDR1 is SNHLY and CDR2 is FYNNEI in the germline V gene. V gave up 3 bases and J gave up 2 bases, with 11 bases separating them. As DNA, the CDR3 is TGTGCCAGCAGTGAGCCAGGGATGCCCTACGAGCAGTACTTC. Protein sequence: CASSEPGMPYEQYF.

The table lists this clone with a count of one. This chain connects TRBV27 to TRBJ1-5; D is unresolved. The germline gives CDR1 MNHEY, CDR2 SMNVEV (reference sequence). The V and J ends lost 8 bases and 0 bases respectively, with 11 bases between them. The CDR3 has 14 amino acids. This CDR3 reads CASGFSGSNQPQHF. The DNA for the CDR3 is TGTGCCAGCGGATTTTCAGGTAGCAATCAGCCCCAGCATTTT.

V and J are TRBV7-8 and TRBJ2-3, with D perhaps matching TRBD2 (6 bases). This CDR3 has 17 residues. Trimming took off 3 bases at V and 2 bases at J, with 18 bases between the two ends. Per the germline V gene, CDR1 is SGHVS and CDR2 is FQNEAQ. Here the CDR3 DNA reads TGTGCCAGCAGCTTCCCCGATGGGGGGACCTTCACAGATACGCAGTATTTT. It encodes CASSFPDGGTFTDTQYF.

The chain carries TRBV6-5 and TRBJ2-7; 7 nucleotides match TRBD2. This CDR3 is 15 amino acids long. With V trimmed by 4 bases and J by 0 bases, 6 bases remained unmatched. CDR1 and CDR2 from the germline V gene are MNHEY and SVGAGI. The CDR3 here is CASSFLADSSYEQYF. The CDR3 DNA reads TGTGCCAGCAGTTTCCTAGCGGATAGCTCCTACGAGCAGTACTTC.

The V and J genes are TRBV30 and TRBJ2-4; maybe TRBD2 (5 bases). Germline V gene lookup returns CDR1 GTSNPN and CDR2 SVGIG (reference sequence). CDR3 size: 15 residues. V lost 4 bases and J lost 0, with 13 bases in between. The CDR3 DNA sequence: TGTGCCTGGACAGCCCGGGGAGTAGCCAAAAACATTCAGTACTTC. Translation: CAWTARGVAKNIQYF.

J is TRBJ1-2 and V is TRBV28, with D possibly matching TRBD1 (6 bases). This CDR3 has 13 amino acids. V lost 5 bases, J lost 7 bases, and 14 bases lay in between. Per the germline V gene, CDR1 is MDHEN and CDR2 is SYDVKM. CDR3 DNA: TGTGCCAGCAGTAACACAGGGTTTTTTGGCTACACCTTC. It codes for CASSNTGFFGYTF.

The rearrangement joins TRBV15 to TRBJ2-3; 7 nucleotides match TRBD1. Losses at the gene ends were 5 bases for V and 6 bases for J; bases not matched to a gene: 14. Germline CDR1 LNHNV, CDR2 YYDKDF (reference sequence). The CDR3 has 16 residues. CDR3 amino acids: CATSSQKQGNRDTQYF. CDR3 nucleotides: TGTGCCACCAGCTCCCAAAAACAGGGGAATAGGGATACGCAGTATTTT. Complete variable domain (other parts from reference TRBV15 and TRBJ2-3): DAMVIQNPRYQVTQFGKPVTLSCSQTLNHNVMYWYQQKSSQAPKLLFHYYDKDFNNEADTPDNFQSRRPNTSFCFLDIRSPGLGDTAMYLCATSSQKQGNRDTQYFGPGTRLTVL.